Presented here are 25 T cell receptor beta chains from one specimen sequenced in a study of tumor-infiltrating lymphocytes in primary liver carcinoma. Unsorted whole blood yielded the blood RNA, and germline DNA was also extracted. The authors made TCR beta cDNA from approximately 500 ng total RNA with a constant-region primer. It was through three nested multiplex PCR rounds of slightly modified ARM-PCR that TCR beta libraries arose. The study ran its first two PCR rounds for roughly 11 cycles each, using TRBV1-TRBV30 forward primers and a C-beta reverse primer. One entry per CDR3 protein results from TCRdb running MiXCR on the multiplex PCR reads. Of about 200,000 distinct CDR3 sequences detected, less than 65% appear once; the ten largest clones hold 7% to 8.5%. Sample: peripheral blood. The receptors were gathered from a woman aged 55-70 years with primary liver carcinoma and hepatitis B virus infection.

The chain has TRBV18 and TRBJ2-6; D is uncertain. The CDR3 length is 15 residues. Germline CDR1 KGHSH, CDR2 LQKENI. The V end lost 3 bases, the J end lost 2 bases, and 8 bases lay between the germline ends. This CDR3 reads CASSPERTGANVLTF. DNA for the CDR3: TGTGCCAGCTCACCTGAAAGAACTGGGGCCAACGTCCTGACTTTC.

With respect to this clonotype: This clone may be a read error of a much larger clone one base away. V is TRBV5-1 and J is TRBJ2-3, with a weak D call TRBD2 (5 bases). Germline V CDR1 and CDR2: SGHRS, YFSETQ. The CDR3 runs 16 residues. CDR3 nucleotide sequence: TGCGCCGGCAGCTTGGTGGGAGAACTGGGCACAGATACGCAGTATTTT. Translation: CAGSLVGELGTDTQYF. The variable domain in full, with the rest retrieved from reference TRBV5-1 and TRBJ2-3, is KAGVTQTPRYLIKTRGQQVTLSCSPISGHRSVSWYQQTPGQGLQFLFEYFSETQRNKGNFPGRFSGRQFSNSRSEMNVSTLELGDSALYLCAGSLVGELGTDTQYFGPGTRLTVL.

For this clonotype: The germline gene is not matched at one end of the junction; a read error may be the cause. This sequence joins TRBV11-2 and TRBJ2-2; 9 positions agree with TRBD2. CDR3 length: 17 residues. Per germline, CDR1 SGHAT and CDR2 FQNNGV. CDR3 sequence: CSSSTRTSAAKTGELFF. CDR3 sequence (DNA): TGTTCCAGCAGTACCCGGACTAGCGCCGCGAAAACCGGGGAGCTGTTTTTT.

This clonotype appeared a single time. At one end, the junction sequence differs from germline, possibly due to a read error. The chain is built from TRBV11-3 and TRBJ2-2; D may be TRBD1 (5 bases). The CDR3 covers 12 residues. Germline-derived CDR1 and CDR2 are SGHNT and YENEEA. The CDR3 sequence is CGSAVDTGELFF. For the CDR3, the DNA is TGTGGCTCCGCGGTGGACACTGGGGAGCTGTTTTTT. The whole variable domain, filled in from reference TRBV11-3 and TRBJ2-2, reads EAGVVQSPRYKIIEKKQPVAFWCNPISGHNTLYWYLQNLGQGPELLIRYENEEAVDDSQLPKDRFSAERLKGVDSTLKIQPAELGDSAVYLCGSAVDTGELFFGEGSRLTVL.

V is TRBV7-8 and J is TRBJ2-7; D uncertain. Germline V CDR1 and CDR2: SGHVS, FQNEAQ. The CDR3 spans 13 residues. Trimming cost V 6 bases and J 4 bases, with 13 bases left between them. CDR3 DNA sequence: TGTGCCAGCAGACGAAGAGGTTTTTACGAGCAGTACTTC. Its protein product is CASRRRGFYEQYF.

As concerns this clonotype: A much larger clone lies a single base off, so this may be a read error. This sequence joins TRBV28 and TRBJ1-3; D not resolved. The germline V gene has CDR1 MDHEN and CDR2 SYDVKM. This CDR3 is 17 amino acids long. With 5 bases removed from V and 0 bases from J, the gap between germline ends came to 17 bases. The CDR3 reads CASSKPRLANSGNTIYF. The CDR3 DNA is TGTGCCAGCAGTAAACCCAGACTGGCCAACTCTGGAAACACCATATATTTT.

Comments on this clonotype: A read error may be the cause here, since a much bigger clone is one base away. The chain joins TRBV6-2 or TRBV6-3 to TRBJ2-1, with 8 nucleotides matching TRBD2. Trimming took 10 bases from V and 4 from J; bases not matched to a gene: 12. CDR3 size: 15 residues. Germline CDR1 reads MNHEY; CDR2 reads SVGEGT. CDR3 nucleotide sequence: TGTGCCAACAGGGAAGCGGGAGTACGGTACAATGAGCAGTTCTTC. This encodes CANREAGVRYNEQFF.

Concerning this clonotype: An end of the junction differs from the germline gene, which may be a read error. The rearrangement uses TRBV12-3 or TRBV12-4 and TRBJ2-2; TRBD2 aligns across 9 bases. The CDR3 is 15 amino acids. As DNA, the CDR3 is TGTGTCAGCAGTTTAGAGCGGGAGGACACCGGGGAGCTGTTTTTT. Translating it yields CVSSLEREDTGELFF.

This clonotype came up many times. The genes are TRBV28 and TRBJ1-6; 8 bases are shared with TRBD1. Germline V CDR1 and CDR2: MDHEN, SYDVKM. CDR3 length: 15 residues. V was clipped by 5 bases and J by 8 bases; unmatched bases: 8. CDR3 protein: CASSPGGRSDSPLHF. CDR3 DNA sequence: TGTGCCAGCAGTCCAGGGGGCCGGTCGGATTCACCCCTCCACTTT.

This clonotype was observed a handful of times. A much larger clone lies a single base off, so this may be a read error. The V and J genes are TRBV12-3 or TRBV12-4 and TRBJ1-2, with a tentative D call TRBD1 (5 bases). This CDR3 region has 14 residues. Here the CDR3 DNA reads TGTGCCAGCACTTTAGCAGGGCCAGGCTATGGCTACACCTTC. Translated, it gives CASTLAGPGYGYTF.

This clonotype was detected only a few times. CDR3: CASSYSWTGENEQYF. The CDR3 coding sequence is TGTGCCAGCAGTTACTCGTGGACAGGGGAGAACGAGCAGTACTTC. The chain is built from TRBV6-5 and TRBJ2-7; 9 nucleotides align to TRBD1. Germline CDR1 is MNHEY and CDR2 is SVGAGI. The CDR3 has 15 residues. The junction had 5 bases not matched to a gene; V was cut back by 0 bases and J by 5 bases.

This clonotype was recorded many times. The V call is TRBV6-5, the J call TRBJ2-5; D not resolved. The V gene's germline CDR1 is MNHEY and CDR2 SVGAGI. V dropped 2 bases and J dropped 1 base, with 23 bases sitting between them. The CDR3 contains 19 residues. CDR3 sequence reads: CASSYLVPSRAVRQETQYF. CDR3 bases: TGTGCCAGCAGTTACCTCGTTCCTTCTCGCGCCGTCCGCCAAGAGACCCAGTACTTC.

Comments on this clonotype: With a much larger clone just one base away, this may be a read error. CDR3: CASSPQPCAYEQYF. CDR3 DNA: TGCGCCTCCTCCCCCCAGCCGTGCGCCTACGAGCAGTACTTC. This chain joins TRBV10-2 and TRBJ2-7; D not resolved. V gave up 11 bases and J gave up 2 bases, with 19 bases separating them. CDR3 length: 14 amino acids. The germline gives CDR1 WSHSY, CDR2 SAAADI.

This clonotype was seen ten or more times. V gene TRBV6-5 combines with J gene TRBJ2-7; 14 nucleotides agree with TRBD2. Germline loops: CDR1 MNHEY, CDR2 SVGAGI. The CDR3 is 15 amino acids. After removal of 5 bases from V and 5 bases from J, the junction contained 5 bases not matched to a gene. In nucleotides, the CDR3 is TGTGCCAGCAGTCAGGGACTAGCGGGAGCTAACGAGCAGTACTTC. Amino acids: CASSQGLAGANEQYF.

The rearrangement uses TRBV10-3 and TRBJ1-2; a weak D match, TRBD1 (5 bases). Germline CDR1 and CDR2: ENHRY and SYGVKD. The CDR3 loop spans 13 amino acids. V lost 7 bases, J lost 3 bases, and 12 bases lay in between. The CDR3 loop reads CAINSRGDYGYTF. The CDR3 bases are TGTGCCATCAACAGTCGGGGGGACTATGGCTACACCTTC.

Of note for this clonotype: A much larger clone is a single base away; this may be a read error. The CDR3 region has the DNA TGTGCCAGCACCCCGCCGACAGGGAGGGACACTGAAGCTTTCTTT. It codes for CASTPPTGRDTEAFF. The chain couples TRBV5-5 to TRBJ1-1; 7 bases line up with TRBD1. Trimming removed 6 bases from V and 3 bases from J; junction bases left unmatched: 11. The CDR3 length is 15 residues. Germline V gives CDR1 SGHKS, CDR2 YYEKEE (reference sequence). Looking up the rest from reference TRBV5-5 and TRBJ1-1 gives the full variable domain: DAGVTQSPTHLIKTRGQQVTLRCSPISGHKSVSWYQQVLGQGPQFIFQYYEKEERGRGNFPDRFSARQFPNYSSELNVNALLLGDSALYLCASTPPTGRDTEAFFGQGTRLTVV.

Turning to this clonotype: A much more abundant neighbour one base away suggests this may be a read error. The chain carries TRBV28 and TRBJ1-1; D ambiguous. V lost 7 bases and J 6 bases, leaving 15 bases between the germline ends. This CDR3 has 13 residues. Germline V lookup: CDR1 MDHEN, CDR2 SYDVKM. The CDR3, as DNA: TGTGCCAGCACCCTTGGAATCCCACCTGAAGCTTTCTTT. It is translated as CASTLGIPPEAFF.

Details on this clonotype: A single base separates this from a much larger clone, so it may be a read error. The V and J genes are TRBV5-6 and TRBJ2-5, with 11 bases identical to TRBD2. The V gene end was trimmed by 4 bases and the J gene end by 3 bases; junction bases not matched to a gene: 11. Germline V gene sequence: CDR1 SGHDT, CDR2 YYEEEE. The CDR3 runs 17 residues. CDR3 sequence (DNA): TGTGCCAGCAGCCCTACGACGACTAGCGGGAATGAAGAGACCCAGTACTTC. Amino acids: CASSPTTTSGNEETQYF.

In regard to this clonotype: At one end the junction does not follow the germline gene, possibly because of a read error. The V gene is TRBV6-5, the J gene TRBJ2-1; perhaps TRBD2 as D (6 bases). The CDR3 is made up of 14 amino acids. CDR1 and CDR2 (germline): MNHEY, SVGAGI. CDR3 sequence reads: CASSYSTGVSERFF. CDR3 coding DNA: TGTGCCAGTAGTTACTCGACGGGAGTAAGTGAGCGGTTCTTC.

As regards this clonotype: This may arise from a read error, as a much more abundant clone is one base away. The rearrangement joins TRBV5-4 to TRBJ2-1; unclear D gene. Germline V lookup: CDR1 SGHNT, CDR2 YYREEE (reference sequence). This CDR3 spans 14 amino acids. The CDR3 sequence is CASSPPLNYIEQFF. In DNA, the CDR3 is TGTGCCAGCAGCCCGCCGTTGAACTACATTGAGCAGTTCTTC.

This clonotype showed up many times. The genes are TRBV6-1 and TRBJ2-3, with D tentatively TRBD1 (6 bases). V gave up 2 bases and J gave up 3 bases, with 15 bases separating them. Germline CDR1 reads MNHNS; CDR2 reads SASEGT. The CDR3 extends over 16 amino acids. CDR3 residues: CASSEFGQRQTDTQYF. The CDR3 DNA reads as TGTGCCAGCAGTGAATTCGGACAGCGGCAAACAGATACGCAGTATTTT.

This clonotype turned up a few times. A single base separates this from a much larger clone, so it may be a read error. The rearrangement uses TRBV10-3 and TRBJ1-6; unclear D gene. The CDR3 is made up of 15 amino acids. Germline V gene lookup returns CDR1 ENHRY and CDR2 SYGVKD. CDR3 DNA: TGCGCCGCCGGACCCCGAGAGGGAGTTGGTTCACCCCTCCACTTT. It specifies CAAGPREGVGSPLHF.

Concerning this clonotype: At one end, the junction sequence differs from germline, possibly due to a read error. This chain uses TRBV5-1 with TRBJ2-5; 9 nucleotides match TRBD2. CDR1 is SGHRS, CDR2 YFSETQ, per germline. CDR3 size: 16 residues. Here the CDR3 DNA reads TGCACCAGCAGCTTTGTAGGAGCGGGAGGCAAGGAGACCCAGTACTTC. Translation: CTSSFVGAGGKETQYF.

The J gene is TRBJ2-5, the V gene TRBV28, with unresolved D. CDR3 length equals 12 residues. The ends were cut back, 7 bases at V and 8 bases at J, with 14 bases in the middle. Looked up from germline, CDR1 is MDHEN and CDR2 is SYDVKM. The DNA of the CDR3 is TGTGCCAGCACCTCCTGGGTGGGTACCCAGTACTTC. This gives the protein CASTSWVGTQYF.

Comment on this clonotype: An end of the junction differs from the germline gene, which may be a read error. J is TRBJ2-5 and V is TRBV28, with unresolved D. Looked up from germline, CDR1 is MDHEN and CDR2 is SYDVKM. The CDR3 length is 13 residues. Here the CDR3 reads CASSLLLLETQCF. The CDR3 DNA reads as TGTGCCAGCAGTTTACTTCTTTTGGAGACCCAGTGCTTC.